This entry lists 3 T cell receptor beta chains sequenced from one sample in a study of T cell responses to AZD1222 COVID-19 vaccine. Clones were read by immunoSEQ multiplex PCR, and TCRdb kept only the in-frame ones, dropping some. The sample carries 95,000 to 150,000 clones, less than 90% recorded once. Sequenced material: peripheral blood, taken on day 0 of AZD1222 vaccination. The source of these receptors is an adult in good health.

The V and J genes are TRBV19 and TRBJ2-2, with D maybe TRBD2 (5 bases). CDR1 and CDR2 (germline): LNHDA, SQIVND (reference sequence). The CDR3 is 14 amino acids. V lost 10 bases and J lost 1, with 13 bases in between. The DNA of the CDR3 is TGTGCCACCACCGCCCGGGGGAACACCGGGGAGCTGTTTTTT. Translated: CATTARGNTGELFF.

The chain joins TRBV19 to TRBJ1-2, with 7 bases identical to TRBD1. The CDR3 totals 17 residues. Germline loops: CDR1 LNHDA, CDR2 SQIVND (reference sequence). V lost 4 bases, J lost 3 bases, and 14 bases stayed unmatched. The chain's CDR3 is CASSRRDSRSLDYGYTF. The CDR3 DNA follows: TGTGCCAGTAGTAGGAGGGACAGCCGTTCATTGGACTATGGCTACACCTTC.

This clone appeared once. The J gene is TRBJ1-5, the V gene TRBV6-1; D is undetermined. Trimming took 0 bases from V and 5 from J, leaving 8 bases between them. CDR1 and CDR2 (germline): MNHNS, SASEGT. The CDR3 has 14 amino acids. The CDR3 DNA is TGTGCCAGCAGTGAAGCGGGCGTTGATCAGCCCCAGCATTTT. It is translated as CASSEAGVDQPQHF.